The clone carrying this T cell receptor beta chain appeared once. The data derive from a study of Graves' ophthalmopathy and Graves' hyperthyroidism. RNA transcripts were the source from which TCR beta CDR3 regions were amplified. After a first-round RT-PCR with HTBI primers, a second-round multiplex PCR was run. TCRdb reprocessed the multiplex PCR reads with MiXCR, giving one entry per CDR3 protein. Of roughly 350,000 distinct CDR3 sequences in the sample, approximately 18% are singletons; the top ten hold roughly 2.3%. V was shortened by 7 bases and J by 7 bases, with 7 bases between the two germline ends. CDR1 and CDR2 (germline): SQVTM, ANQGSEA. This CDR3 comprises 9 residues.

J is TRBJ1-1 and V is TRBV29-1, with unresolved D. This receptor was identified in an adult woman with stable Graves' hyperthyroidism. The material sequenced was peripheral blood. In DNA form, the CDR3 reads TGCAGCGCGGGATTTGAAGCTTTCTTT. It encodes CSAGFEAFF. The full variable domain, in which reference TRBV29-1 and TRBJ1-1 provide the parts outside the CDR3, is SAVISQKPSRDICQRGTSLTIQCQVDSQVTMMFWYRQQPGQSLTLIATANQGSEATYESGFVIDKFPISRPNLTFSTLTVSNMSPEDSSIYLCSAGFEAFFGQGTRLTVV.